This record concerns one T cell receptor beta chain sequence. The record originates from a study of tumor-infiltrating lymphocytes in primary liver carcinoma. Overall study: Patients had primary liver carcinoma treated by surgical resection.

The authors made TCR beta cDNA from approximately 500 ng total RNA with a constant-region primer. Three-round nested multiplex PCR performed with slightly modified ARM-PCR produced the TCR beta libraries. A C-beta reverse primer was combined with TRBV1-TRBV30 forward primers in the first two PCR rounds, and each round had around 11 cycles. TCRdb re-called the multiplex PCR reads with MiXCR, one entry per CDR3 protein. The sample holds 310,000 or so distinct CDR3 sequences, around 50% seen once. Germline DNA was also extracted, and blood RNA derived from unsorted whole blood. This CDR3 region has 14 residues. V lost 2 bases and J lost 9, with 14 bases in between. The germline V gene has CDR1 SGHAT and CDR2 FQNNGV.

The chain employs TRBV11-2 and TRBJ2-1, with no clear D. The sequenced sample consisted of peripheral blood. This TCR was recovered from a woman aged 25 to 39 with primary liver carcinoma and hepatitis B virus infection. This chain's CDR3 is CASSLWWESVEQFF. CDR3 DNA sequence: TGTGCCAGCAGCTTATGGTGGGAAAGTGTTGAGCAGTTCTTC.